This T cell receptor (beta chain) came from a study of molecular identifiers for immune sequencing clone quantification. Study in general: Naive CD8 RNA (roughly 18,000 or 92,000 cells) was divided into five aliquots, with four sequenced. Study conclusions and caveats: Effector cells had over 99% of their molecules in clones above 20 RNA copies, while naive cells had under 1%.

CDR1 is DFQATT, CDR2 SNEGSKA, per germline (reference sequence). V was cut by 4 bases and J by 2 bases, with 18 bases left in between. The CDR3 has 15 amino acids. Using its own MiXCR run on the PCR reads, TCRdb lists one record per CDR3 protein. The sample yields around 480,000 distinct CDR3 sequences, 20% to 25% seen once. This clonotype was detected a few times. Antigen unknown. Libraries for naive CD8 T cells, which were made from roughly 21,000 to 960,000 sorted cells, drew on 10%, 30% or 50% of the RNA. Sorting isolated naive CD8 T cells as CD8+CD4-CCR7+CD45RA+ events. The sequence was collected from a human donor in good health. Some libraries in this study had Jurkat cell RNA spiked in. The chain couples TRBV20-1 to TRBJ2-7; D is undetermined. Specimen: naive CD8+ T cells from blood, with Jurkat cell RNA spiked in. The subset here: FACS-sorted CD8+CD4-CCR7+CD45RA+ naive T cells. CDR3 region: CSATSASSFAYEQYF. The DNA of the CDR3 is TGCAGTGCTACTTCAGCCTCCTCCTTCGCCTACGAGCAGTACTTC.